The T cell receptor (beta chain) described here comes from a study of blood T cell repertoires in COVID-19. Authors' analysis steps: Amplifying reference gene primers gave estimates of nucleated cell counts. Libraries were prepared by immunoSEQ multiplex PCR; TCRdb keeps only in-frame clonotypes and omits some of them. V and J calls plus clone size are reproduced from that table; the DNA served to infer D and trimming. This repertoire shows around 300,000 clones, approximately 83% found once; its top ten account for around 10%. Deletions cut 0 bases from V and 4 bases from J, with 9 bases between. Germline V gives CDR1 SEHNR, CDR2 FQNEAQ (reference sequence). The length of the CDR3 is 14 residues. This clone has a single count.

The rearrangement uses TRBV7-9 and TRBJ1-2; weak D call: TRBD1 (6 bases). Sequences were obtained from peripheral blood. The receptor was derived from a woman in her 70s with acute or convalescent COVID-19. The DNA of the CDR3 is TGTGCCAGCAGCTTAGCGGGACACTCCTATGGCTACACCTTC. It codes for CASSLAGHSYGYTF.